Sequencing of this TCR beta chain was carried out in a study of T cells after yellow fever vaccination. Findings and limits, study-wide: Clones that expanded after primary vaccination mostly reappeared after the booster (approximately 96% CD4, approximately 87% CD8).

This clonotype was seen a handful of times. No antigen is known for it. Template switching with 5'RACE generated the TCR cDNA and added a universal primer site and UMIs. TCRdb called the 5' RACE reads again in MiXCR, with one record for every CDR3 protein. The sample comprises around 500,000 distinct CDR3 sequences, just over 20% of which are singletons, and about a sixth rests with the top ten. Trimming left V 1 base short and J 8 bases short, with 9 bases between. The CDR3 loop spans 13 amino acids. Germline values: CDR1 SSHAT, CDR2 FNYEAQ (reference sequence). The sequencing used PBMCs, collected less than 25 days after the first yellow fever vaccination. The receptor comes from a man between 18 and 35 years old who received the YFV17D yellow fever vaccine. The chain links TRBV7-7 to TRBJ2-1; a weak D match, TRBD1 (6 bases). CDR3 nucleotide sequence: TGTGCCAGCAGCTTAGACAGGGACGATGAGCAGTTCTTC. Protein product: CASSLDRDDEQFF.